The 30 T cell receptor beta chains below were found in one sample sequenced in a study of blood T cell repertoires in COVID-19. Profiling relied on immunoSEQ multiplex PCR, and the TCRdb table lists in-frame clones only, not all of them. The table shows about 160,000 clones, with approximately 80% occurring only once. The sequencing sample was made of PBMCs or T cells enriched from blood (not recorded which). The receptors here all came from a man aged 35 to 55 who had recovered from COVID-19.

V usage is TRBV24-1 and J usage is TRBJ2-5; 9 nucleotides line up with TRBD2. This CDR3 comprises 19 residues. The germline V gene encodes CDR1 KGHDR and CDR2 SFDVKD. V shed 4 bases, J shed 4 bases, and the junction held 18 bases outside the gene matches. This chain's CDR3 is CATSDPLAGGAARGETQYF. CDR3 nucleotide sequence: TGTGCCACCAGTGACCCGCTTGCGGGGGGGGCCGCCCGAGGAGAGACCCAGTACTTC.

The rearrangement uses TRBV5-1 and TRBJ2-1, with 10 bases aligning to TRBD2. Germline V gives CDR1 SGHRS, CDR2 YFSETQ. V shed 3 bases, J shed 9 bases, and the junction held 12 bases outside the gene matches. The CDR3 sequence is 16 residues long. The chain's CDR3 is CASSYGLSGGDLEQFF. DNA of the CDR3: TGCGCCAGCAGCTACGGACTGAGCGGGGGGGATCTTGAGCAGTTCTTC. Drawing the rest from reference TRBV5-1 and TRBJ2-1, the complete variable domain is KAGVTQTPRYLIKTRGQQVTLSCSPISGHRSVSWYQQTPGQGLQFLFEYFSETQRNKGNFPGRFSGRQFSNSRSEMNVSTLELGDSALYLCASSYGLSGGDLEQFFGPGTRLTVL.

This chain connects TRBV11-2 to TRBJ1-2, with 7 bases lining up with TRBD1. CDR1 and CDR2 from the germline V gene are SGHAT and FQNNGV. J gave up 4 bases and V 6 bases, and 8 bases lay outside the gene matches. This CDR3 is built from 14 residues. CDR3 nucleotide sequence: TGTGCCAGCAGTCCGACAGGGTTCAGCTATGGCTACACCTTC. Protein product: CASSPTGFSYGYTF.

This clone has a count of ten or more. V is TRBV7-9 and J is TRBJ2-5, with a possible D match to TRBD2 (6 bases). The V gene lost 5 bases and the J gene lost 5 bases, with 15 bases spanning the gap. CDR1 is SEHNR and CDR2 is FQNEAQ in the germline V gene (reference sequence). The CDR3 spans 14 residues. CDR3 sequence reads: CASSRGLRMETQYF. The CDR3 DNA reads TGTGCCAGCAGCCGGGGACTTCGAATGGAGACCCAGTACTTC.

This rearrangement joins TRBV9 to TRBJ2-5, with 8 bases that match TRBD1. The germline V gene encodes CDR1 SGDLS and CDR2 YYNGEE. Germline trimming cut 4 bases from V and 2 bases from J; bases unmatched to any gene: 10. The CDR3 covers 16 residues. Here the CDR3 DNA reads TGTGCCAGCAGCTCCCCAGGGGGCAGTCTTCAAGAGACCCAGTACTTC. Protein product: CASSSPGGSLQETQYF.

This clone was detected a few times. The chain links TRBV11-2 to TRBJ1-1; D unclear. The CDR3 runs 13 residues. Trimming left V 5 bases short and J 10 bases short, with 17 bases between. The V gene's germline CDR1 is SGHAT and CDR2 FQNNGV. In DNA form, the CDR3 reads TGTGCCAGCAGCCTAGGCACAGCTATAAGAGCTTTCTTT. Its protein is CASSLGTAIRAFF.

CDR3 in amino acids: CASSLVGRTSGVYEQYF. CDR3 in DNA: TGTGCCAGCAGCTTAGTGGGGAGGACTAGCGGGGTTTACGAGCAGTACTTC. The V and J genes are TRBV7-9 and TRBJ2-7, with 12 bases identical to TRBD2. V trimming: 1 base; J trimming: 4 bases; junction bases outside the gene matches: 8. Germline V gene lookup returns CDR1 SEHNR and CDR2 FQNEAQ (reference sequence). CDR3 length: 17 amino acids.

V gene TRBV5-4 combines with J gene TRBJ1-2, with a possible D match to TRBD1 (6 bases). Per germline, CDR1 SGHNT and CDR2 YYREEE (reference sequence). The CDR3 is 14 residues long. Trimming removed 4 bases from V and 6 bases from J, with 16 bases in between. The CDR3 loop reads CASSLPNREHGYTF. The CDR3 DNA is TGTGCCAGCAGCCTCCCAAACAGGGAACATGGCTACACCTTC.

The genes are TRBV7-6 and TRBJ1-2; D perhaps matches TRBD1 (6 bases). Germline loops: CDR1 SGHVS, CDR2 FNYEAQ. V lost 7 bases, J lost 4 bases, and 25 bases lay in between. The CDR3 extends over 17 amino acids. The CDR3 spells CASTLGNRESVGYGYTF. In DNA, the CDR3 is TGTGCCAGCACCCTTGGGAACAGGGAGAGTGTTGGCTATGGCTACACCTTC. The variable domain in full, with the rest retrieved from reference TRBV7-6 and TRBJ1-2, is GAGVSQSPRYKVTKRGQDVALRCDPISGHVSLYWYRQALGQGPEFLTYFNYEAQQDKSGLPNDRFSAERPEGSISTLTIQRTEQRDSAMYRCASTLGNRESVGYGYTFGSGTRLTVV.

The chain uses TRBV6-5 and TRBJ1-1; TRBD1 agrees at 10 bases. The V gene's germline CDR1 is MNHEY and CDR2 SVGAGI. The V segment lost 6 bases and the J segment 4 bases; nucleotides outside the gene matches: 5. CDR3 length: 14 amino acids. The CDR3 loop reads CASRGQGVSTEAFF. The CDR3 bases are TGTGCCAGCAGAGGACAGGGGGTGAGCACTGAAGCTTTCTTT.

The gene calls are TRBV7-3 and TRBJ2-1; D unresolved. Germline V gene sequence: CDR1 SGHTA, CDR2 FQGTGA. Trimming removed 5 bases from V and 7 bases from J, with 15 bases in between. This CDR3 comprises 14 residues. DNA of the CDR3: TGTGCCAGCAGCCCTTCCGCGGCGACTAATGAGCAGTTCTTC. This translates into CASSPSAATNEQFF.

The chain employs TRBV10-1 and TRBJ2-5, with 7 bases fitting TRBD1. CDR3 size: 14 residues. The germline CDR1 and CDR2 sequences are WNHNN and SYGVQD (reference sequence). Unmatched junction bases numbered 2, after V lost 4 bases and J lost 0 bases. This CDR3 reads CASSAGGNQETQYF. The CDR3 DNA follows: TGCGCCAGCAGTGCAGGGGGAAACCAAGAGACCCAGTACTTC.

The chain has TRBV27 and TRBJ1-2, with D tentatively TRBD1 (6 bases). Trimming took 6 bases from V and 4 from J, leaving 27 bases between them. The CDR3 runs 18 residues. Per germline, CDR1 MNHEY and CDR2 SMNVEV (reference sequence). The CDR3 protein is CASRPTQGGLKSSYGYTF. The DNA for the CDR3 is TGTGCCAGCAGACCTACACAGGGTGGCCTAAAATCAAGCTATGGCTACACCTTC.

The CDR3 region has the DNA TGTGCCAGCAGTTTATCGCGAACAGGGGGCGGAGGAGATGAAAAACTGTTTTTT. It codes for CASSLSRTGGGGDEKLFF. The chain uses TRBV27 and TRBJ1-4; TRBD1 agrees at 9 bases. The CDR3 has 18 residues. Looked up from germline, CDR1 is MNHEY and CDR2 is SMNVEV (reference sequence). The junction had 11 bases not matched to a gene; V was cut back by 0 bases and J by 6 bases. Full variable domain (missing parts from reference TRBV27 and TRBJ1-4): EAQVTQNPRYLITVTGKKLTVTCSQNMNHEYMSWYRQDPGLGLRQIYYSMNVEVTDKGDVPEGYKVSRKEKRNFPLILESPSPNQTSLYFCASSLSRTGGGGDEKLFFGSGTQLSVL.

The genes are TRBV4-1 and TRBJ2-6, with TRBD1 matching over 10 bases. The CDR3 sequence is 17 residues long. Trimming removed 4 bases from V and 3 bases from J; junction bases left unmatched: 6. Looked up from germline, CDR1 is MGHRA and CDR2 is YSYEKL. The CDR3 here is CASSRPGTGDGANVLTF. In DNA, the CDR3 is TGCGCCAGCAGCCGTCCCGGGACAGGGGATGGGGCCAACGTCCTGACTTTC.

A word on this clone: Other DNA variants within this sample encode the same CDR3. The chain recombines TRBV5-1 with TRBJ2-2, with TRBD1 matching 12 bases. In germline, CDR1 is SGHRS, CDR2 YFSETQ. The CDR3 totals 16 residues. J gave up 6 bases and V 0 bases, and 3 bases lay outside the gene matches. CDR3 sequence: CASSLAGTGGSGELFF. The CDR3 bases are TGCGCCAGCAGCTTGGCCGGGACAGGGGGCTCCGGGGAGCTGTTTTTT. The whole variable domain, filled in from reference TRBV5-1 and TRBJ2-2, reads KAGVTQTPRYLIKTRGQQVTLSCSPISGHRSVSWYQQTPGQGLQFLFEYFSETQRNKGNFPGRFSGRQFSNSRSEMNVSTLELGDSALYLCASSLAGTGGSGELFFGEGSRLTVL.

V and J are TRBV25-1 and TRBJ1-4; possible D gene TRBD1, 6 bases. The V end was cut by 1 base, the J end by 0 bases, with 15 bases between. From germline, CDR1 is MGHDK and CDR2 SYGVNS. The length of the CDR3 is 18 residues. The CDR3 loop reads CASSEFFSGTSTNEKLFF. CDR3 sequence (DNA): TGTGCCAGCAGTGAATTTTTTTCCGGGACATCAACTAATGAAAAACTGTTTTTT. Filled out from reference TRBV25-1 and TRBJ1-4, the complete variable domain reads EADIYQTPRYLVIGTGKKITLECSQTMGHDKMYWYQQDPGMELHLIHYSYGVNSTEKGDLSSESTVSRIRTEHFPLTLESARPSHTSQYLCASSEFFSGTSTNEKLFFGSGTQLSVL.

The V and J genes are TRBV19 and TRBJ2-5; TRBD2 aligns across 7 bases. The CDR3 is 15 amino acids. V trimming: 6 bases; J trimming: 4 bases; junction bases outside the gene matches: 11. Germline V CDR1 and CDR2: LNHDA, SQIVND (reference sequence). CDR3 region: CASRREGRGIETQYF. The CDR3 bases are TGTGCCAGTAGAAGGGAGGGTCGGGGGATAGAGACCCAGTACTTC.

The V call is TRBV5-1, the J call TRBJ2-7; possible D gene TRBD1, 6 bases. V was trimmed by 7 bases and J by 5 bases, leaving 16 bases between them. Per the germline V gene, CDR1 is SGHRS and CDR2 is YFSETQ. This CDR3 comprises 13 residues. In DNA, the CDR3 is TGCGCCAGCGCCTCCAGGGGACCCCACGAGCAGTACGTC. Protein: CASASRGPHEQYV.

The rearrangement uses TRBV3-1 (or the pseudogene TRBV3-2) and TRBJ2-2; a weak D match, TRBD1 (7 bases). From germline, CDR1 is LGHDT and CDR2 YNNKEL (reference sequence). This CDR3 is built from 16 residues. Deletions cut 1 base from V and 4 bases from J, with 13 bases between. The CDR3 is CASSQGPGGITGELFF. CDR3 nucleotide sequence: TGTGCCAGCAGCCAAGGCCCAGGGGGGATCACCGGGGAGCTGTTTTTT.

This clone was detected only a few times. The CDR3 DNA reads TGTGCCAGCAGCCGACAGGGGAACTATGGCTACACCTTC. Amino acid sequence: CASSRQGNYGYTF. The chain carries TRBV12-3 or TRBV12-4 and TRBJ1-2, with TRBD1 matching over 8 bases. The V and J ends lost 6 bases and 2 bases, in that order; junction bases with no gene match: 2. The CDR3 covers 13 residues.

The chain uses TRBV5-1 and TRBJ2-7; D is perhaps TRBD2 (6 bases). With 5 bases removed from V and 10 bases from J, the gap between germline ends came to 19 bases. This CDR3 comprises 13 residues. Germline assignment: CDR1 SGHRS and CDR2 YFSETQ. The CDR3 DNA reads TGCGCCAGCAGGCTGGCGGGGCCTCCCCGCCAGTACGTC. Protein product: CASRLAGPPRQYV.

This chain joins TRBV14 and TRBJ2-3; possible D gene TRBD2, 6 bases. The CDR3 has 16 amino acids. CDR1 is SGHDN and CDR2 is FVKESK in the germline V gene. V was clipped by 1 base and J by 7 bases, with 18 bases between them. CDR3 sequence: CASSQVGTPQANTQYF. CDR3 nucleotides: TGTGCCAGCAGCCAAGTAGGGACTCCCCAGGCAAATACGCAGTATTTT.

The chain carries TRBV18 and TRBJ2-3, with TRBD2 identical over 10 bases. The germline V gene encodes CDR1 KGHSH and CDR2 LQKENI. Trimming at V came to 2 bases and at J to 5 bases, leaving 4 bases not matched to a gene. The CDR3 sequence is 15 residues long. CDR3: CASSPRTSGKDTQYF. CDR3 nucleotide sequence: TGTGCCAGCTCACCAAGAACTAGCGGGAAAGATACGCAGTATTTT.

This sequence joins TRBV24-1 and TRBJ2-3; 8 positions match TRBD2. Germline assignment: CDR1 KGHDR and CDR2 SFDVKD. With 3 bases clipped from V and 0 bases from J, the junction kept 4 bases outside the gene matches. This CDR3 comprises 16 residues. The CDR3 nucleotides are TGTGCCACCAGTGATCATAGCGGGGCTAGCACAGATACGCAGTATTTT. Translation gives CATSDHSGASTDTQYF.

This clone was recorded once. The chain recombines TRBV5-6 with TRBJ1-2, with a tentative D call TRBD1 (6 bases). The CDR3 has 13 amino acids. Trimming took off 2 bases at V and 6 bases at J, with 11 bases between the two ends. Germline values: CDR1 SGHDT, CDR2 YYEEEE. For the CDR3, the DNA is TGTGCCAGCAGCTTTTGGCACAGGGATGGCTACACCTTC. Translating it yields CASSFWHRDGYTF.

V gene TRBV11-3 combines with J gene TRBJ2-7, with 8 bases identical to TRBD1. There are 15 residues in the CDR3. The J segment lost 4 bases and the V segment lost 1 base, leaving 6 bases of the junction unmatched. The germline V gene has CDR1 SGHNT and CDR2 YENEEA. The CDR3 DNA reads TGTGCCAGCAGCTTAGCCTCCGGGACAGGTTACGAGCAGTACTTC. It specifies CASSLASGTGYEQYF.

V usage is TRBV5-1 and J usage is TRBJ2-2; 10 bases align to TRBD1. Trimming removed 4 bases from V and 5 bases from J; junction bases left unmatched: 5. The CDR3 spans 15 residues. CDR1 SGHRS and CDR2 YFSETQ come from the germline V gene. CDR3 amino acids: CASSPGDRGTGELFF. CDR3 nucleotide sequence: TGCGCCAGCAGCCCAGGGGACAGGGGAACCGGGGAGCTGTTTTTT.

The rearrangement joins TRBV7-8 to TRBJ1-5, with 9 nucleotides matching TRBD1. V shed 1 base, J shed 7 bases, and the junction held 5 bases outside the gene matches. The length of the CDR3 is 15 residues. Germline-derived CDR1 and CDR2 are SGHVS and FQNEAQ. CDR3 nucleotides: TGTGCCAGCAGCTTAGACAGGGGGCGCGAGCAGCCCCAGCATTTT. Residues: CASSLDRGREQPQHF.

The CDR3 DNA reads as TGTGCCAGCAGCTTGGATCCTCCAGGGAATGGCTACACCTTC. Encoded protein: CASSLDPPGNGYTF. V is TRBV5-4 and J is TRBJ1-2, with a tentative D call TRBD1 (5 bases). V lost 0 bases, J lost 6 bases, and 12 bases lay in between. The CDR3 contains 14 residues. Germline V CDR1 and CDR2: SGHNT, YYREEE (reference sequence).